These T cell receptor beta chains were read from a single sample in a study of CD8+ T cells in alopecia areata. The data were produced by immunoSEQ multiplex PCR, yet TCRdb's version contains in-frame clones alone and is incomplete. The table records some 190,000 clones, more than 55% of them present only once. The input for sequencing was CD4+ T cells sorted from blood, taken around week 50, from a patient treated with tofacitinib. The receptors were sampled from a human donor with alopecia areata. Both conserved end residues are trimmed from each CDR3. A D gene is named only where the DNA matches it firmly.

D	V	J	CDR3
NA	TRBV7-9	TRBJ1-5	ASSLEGSNQPQH
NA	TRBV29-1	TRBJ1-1	SGTVRGTTEAF
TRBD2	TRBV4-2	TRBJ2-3	ASSQDTSGGSTDTQY
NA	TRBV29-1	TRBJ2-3	SVAQQGTDTQY
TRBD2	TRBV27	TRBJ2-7	ASRGRRGGFYEQY
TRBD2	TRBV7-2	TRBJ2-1	ASRATSGAYNEQF
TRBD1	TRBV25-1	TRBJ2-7	ASRETGGAYEQY
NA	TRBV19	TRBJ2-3	ASSLPFGGRTDTQY
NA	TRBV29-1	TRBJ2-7	SVARAGAYEQY
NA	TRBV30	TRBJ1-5	AWRNPGGNQPQH
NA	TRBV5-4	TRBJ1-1	ASSLGGNTEAF
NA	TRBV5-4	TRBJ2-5	ASSQEPGQETQH
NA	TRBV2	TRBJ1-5	ASISDVHSNQPQH
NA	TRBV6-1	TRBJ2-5	ASSVSTGNQETQY
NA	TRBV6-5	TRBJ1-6	ASSLEGSYNSPLH
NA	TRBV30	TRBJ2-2	AWSDANTGELF
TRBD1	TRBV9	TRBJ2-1	ASSVVGQVYNEQF
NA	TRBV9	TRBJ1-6	ASSVDGLDSPLH
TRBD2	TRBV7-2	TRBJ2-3	ASSPQGRGDTQY
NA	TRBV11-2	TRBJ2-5	ASSRPLGRGWDQETQY
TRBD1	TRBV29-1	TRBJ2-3	SGRQGVTDTQY
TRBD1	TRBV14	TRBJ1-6	ASSQGQGYSPLH
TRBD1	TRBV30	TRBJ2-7	AWSKGQQQY
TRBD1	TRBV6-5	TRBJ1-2	ASSANGQGYGSYT
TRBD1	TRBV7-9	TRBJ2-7	ASSFPGQGYEQY